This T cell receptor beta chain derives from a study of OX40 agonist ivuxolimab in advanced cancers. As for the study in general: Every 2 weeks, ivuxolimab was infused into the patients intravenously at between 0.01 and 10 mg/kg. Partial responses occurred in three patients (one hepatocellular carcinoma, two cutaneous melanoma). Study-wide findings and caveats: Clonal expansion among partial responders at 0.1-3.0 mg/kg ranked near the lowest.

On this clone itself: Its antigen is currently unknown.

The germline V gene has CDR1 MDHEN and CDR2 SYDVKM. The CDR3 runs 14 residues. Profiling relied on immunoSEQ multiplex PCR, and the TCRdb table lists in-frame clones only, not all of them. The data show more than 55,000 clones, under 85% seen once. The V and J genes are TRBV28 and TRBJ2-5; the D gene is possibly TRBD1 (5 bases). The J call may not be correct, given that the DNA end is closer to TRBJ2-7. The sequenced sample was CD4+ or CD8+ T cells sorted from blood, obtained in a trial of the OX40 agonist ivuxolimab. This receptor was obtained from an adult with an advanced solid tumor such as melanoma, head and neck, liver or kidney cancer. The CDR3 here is CASSFTDTPYEQYF. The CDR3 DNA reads TGTGCCAGCAGTTTTACGGACACCCCCTACGAGCAGTACTTC.